The subject of this entry is one T cell receptor beta chain. The target antigen is unknown. These data originate in a study of T-cell reconstitution after alpha-beta-depleted transplantation in children. V lost 4 bases to trimming and J lost 6 bases; unmatched junction nucleotides: 10. The germline CDR1 and CDR2 sequences are SGHNT and YENEEA. The CDR3 runs to 16 residues. Preparation of the TCRbeta library was carried out with unique molecular identifiers. TCRdb redid the calling of the PCR reads with MiXCR, one entry per CDR3 protein. In the table there are some 200,000 distinct CDR3 sequences, about 8.7% of which are singletons. Study conclusions and caveats: About two months after transplant, alpha-beta T cells reportedly came from several hundred expanded graft clones.

The source is a male patient between 2 and 15 years old who had a stem cell transplant for acute myeloid leukemia, so the T cells may come from the graft donor. Sequenced material: PBMCs, mostly from graft donor cells, taken 360 days after TCRalphabeta/CD19-depleted stem cell transplant. The rearrangement uses TRBV11-3 and TRBJ2-3, with 10 bases lining up with TRBD2. In DNA form, the CDR3 reads TGTGCCAGCAGCTACGTAGCGGGAGGCCCGACGGATACGCAGTATTTT. It yields the protein CASSYVAGGPTDTQYF.